The 5 T cell receptor beta chains listed next were all sequenced from one sample in a study of blood T cell repertoires in COVID-19. Measured with immunoSEQ multiplex PCR; TCRdb has only the in-frame clones, and not every one. The sample consists of approximately 37,000 clones, around 85% of them appearing once. Sequencing was performed on peripheral blood. These receptors all stem from a man aged 60-69 years with active or convalescent COVID-19.

The chain carries TRBV20-1 and TRBJ1-4, with D maybe TRBD1 (5 bases). This CDR3 comprises 15 residues. Trimming shortened V by 3 bases and J by 0 bases, and 11 bases separated the two germline ends. Germline V gene lookup returns CDR1 DFQATT and CDR2 SNEGSKA (reference sequence). The CDR3 sequence: CSASYRSATNEKLFF. CDR3 bases: TGCAGTGCTAGTTACAGGAGTGCAACTAATGAAAAACTGTTTTTT.

A word on this clone: The sample contains more than one DNA sequence encoding this CDR3. The chain combines TRBV5-1 with TRBJ1-5, with D possibly TRBD1 on 5 matching bases. V was clipped by 0 bases and J by 2 bases, with 6 bases between them. CDR1 is SGHRS and CDR2 is YFSETQ in the germline V gene. There are 14 residues in the CDR3. The CDR3 reads CASSLEGGNQPQHF. In DNA, the CDR3 is TGCGCCAGCAGCTTGGAAGGGGGCAATCAGCCCCAGCATTTT.

V is TRBV6-1 and J is TRBJ2-3; TRBD1 matches at 7 bases. Germline V lookup: CDR1 MNHNS, CDR2 SASEGT. CDR3 length: 14 residues. V lost 1 base, J lost 10 bases, and 8 bases stayed unmatched. The CDR3 is CASSEVSDRVAQYF. The CDR3 DNA follows: TGTGCCAGCAGTGAAGTTTCAGACAGGGTGGCGCAGTATTTT.

The chain recombines TRBV9 with TRBJ2-5; 16 bases fit TRBD2. Germline V lookup: CDR1 SGDLS, CDR2 YYNGEE. V trimming: 4 bases; J trimming: 5 bases; junction bases outside the gene matches: 17. The CDR3 covers 20 residues. Here the CDR3 reads CASSSFGTSGGVVGKETQYF. CDR3 bases: TGTGCCAGCAGCAGCTTCGGGACTAGCGGGGGGGTGGTCGGTAAGGAGACCCAGTACTTC.

V gene TRBV5-1 combines with J gene TRBJ2-2; D is perhaps TRBD1 (6 bases). The CDR3 has 15 amino acids. Per germline, CDR1 SGHRS and CDR2 YFSETQ. V gave up 5 bases and J gave up 4 bases, with 15 bases separating them. Here the CDR3 reads CASSSSQGSTGELFF. The CDR3, as DNA: TGCGCCAGCAGTTCTAGTCAGGGGAGCACCGGGGAGCTGTTTTTT.